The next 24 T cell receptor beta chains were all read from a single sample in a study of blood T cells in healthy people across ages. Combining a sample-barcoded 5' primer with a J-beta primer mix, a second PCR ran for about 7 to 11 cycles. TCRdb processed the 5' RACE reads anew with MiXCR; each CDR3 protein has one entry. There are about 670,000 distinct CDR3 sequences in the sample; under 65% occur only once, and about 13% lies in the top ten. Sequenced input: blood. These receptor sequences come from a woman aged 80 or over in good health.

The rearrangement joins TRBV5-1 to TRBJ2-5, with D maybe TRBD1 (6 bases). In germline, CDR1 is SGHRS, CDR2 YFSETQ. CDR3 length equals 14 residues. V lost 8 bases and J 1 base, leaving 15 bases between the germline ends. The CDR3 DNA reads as TGCGCCAGTCAACAGGGTGTGGGCCAAGAGACCCAGTACTTC. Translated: CASQQGVGQETQYF.

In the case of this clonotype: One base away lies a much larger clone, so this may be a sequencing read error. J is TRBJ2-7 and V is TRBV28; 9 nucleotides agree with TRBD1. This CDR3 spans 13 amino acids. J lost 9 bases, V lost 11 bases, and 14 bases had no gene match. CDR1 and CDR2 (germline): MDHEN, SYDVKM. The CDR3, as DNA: TGTGCCTGGAGCTCGGGACAGGGTCTCGGGCAGTACTTC. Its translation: CAWSSGQGLGQYF.

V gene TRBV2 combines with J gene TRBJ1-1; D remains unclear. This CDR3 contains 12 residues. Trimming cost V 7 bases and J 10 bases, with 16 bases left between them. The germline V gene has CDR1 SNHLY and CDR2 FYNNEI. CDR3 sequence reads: CASIQSGVGAFF. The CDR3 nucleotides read TGTGCCAGCATACAGTCCGGGGTCGGAGCTTTCTTT.

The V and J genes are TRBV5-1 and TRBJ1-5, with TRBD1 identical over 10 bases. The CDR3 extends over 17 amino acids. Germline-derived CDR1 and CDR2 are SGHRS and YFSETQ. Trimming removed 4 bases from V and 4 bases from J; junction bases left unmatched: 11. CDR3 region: CASSPGASDRGNQPQHF. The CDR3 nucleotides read TGCGCCAGCAGCCCAGGAGCTTCGGACAGGGGGAATCAGCCCCAGCATTTT.

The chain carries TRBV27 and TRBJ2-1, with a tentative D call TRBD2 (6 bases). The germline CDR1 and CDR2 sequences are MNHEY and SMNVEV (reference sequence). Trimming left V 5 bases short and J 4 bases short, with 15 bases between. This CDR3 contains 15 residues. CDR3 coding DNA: TGTGCCAGCAGTAACGAGGGACTTTATTACAATGAGCAGTTCTTC. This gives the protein CASSNEGLYYNEQFF.

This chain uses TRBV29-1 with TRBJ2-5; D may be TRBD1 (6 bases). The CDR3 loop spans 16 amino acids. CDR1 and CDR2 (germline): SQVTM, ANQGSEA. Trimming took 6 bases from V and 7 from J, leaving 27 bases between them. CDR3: CSVSTLDRPLGGTQYF. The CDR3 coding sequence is TGCAGCGTATCCACCCTCGACAGGCCCCTCGGTGGGACCCAGTACTTC.

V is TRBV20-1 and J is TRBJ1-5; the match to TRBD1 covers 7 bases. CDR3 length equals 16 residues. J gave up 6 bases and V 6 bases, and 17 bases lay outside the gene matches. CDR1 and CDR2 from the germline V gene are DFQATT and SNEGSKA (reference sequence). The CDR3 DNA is TGCAGTGCCCTCCATCAGGGGGGAGTTTTTGCTCAGCCCCAGCATTTT. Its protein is CSALHQGGVFAQPQHF.

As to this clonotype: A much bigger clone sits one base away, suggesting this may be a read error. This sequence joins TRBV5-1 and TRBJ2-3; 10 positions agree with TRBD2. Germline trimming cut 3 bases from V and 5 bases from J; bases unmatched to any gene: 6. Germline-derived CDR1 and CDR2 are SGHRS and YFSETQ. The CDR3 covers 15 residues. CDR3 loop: CASSWLSGGRDTQYF. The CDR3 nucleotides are TGCGCCAGCAGCTGGCTTAGCGGGGGGCGAGATACGCAGTATTTT.

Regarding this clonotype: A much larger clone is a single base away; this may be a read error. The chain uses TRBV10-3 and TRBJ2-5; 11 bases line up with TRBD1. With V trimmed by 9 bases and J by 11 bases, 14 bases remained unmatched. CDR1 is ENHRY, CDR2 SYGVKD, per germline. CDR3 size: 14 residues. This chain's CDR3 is CAIQAGTGGYEQYF. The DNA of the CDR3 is TGTGCCATACAGGCTGGGACAGGGGGTTATGAGCAGTACTTC.

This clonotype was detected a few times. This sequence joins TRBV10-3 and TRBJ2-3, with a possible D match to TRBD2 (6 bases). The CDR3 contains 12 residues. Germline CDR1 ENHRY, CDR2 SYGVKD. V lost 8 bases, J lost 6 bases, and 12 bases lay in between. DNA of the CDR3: TGTGCCATCTTGGAGGGTGGGGATACGCAGTATTTT. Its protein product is CAILEGGDTQYF.

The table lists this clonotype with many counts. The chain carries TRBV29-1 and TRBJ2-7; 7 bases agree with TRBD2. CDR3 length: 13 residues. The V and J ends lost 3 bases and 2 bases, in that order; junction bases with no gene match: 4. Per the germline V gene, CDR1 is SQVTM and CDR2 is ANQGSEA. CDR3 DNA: TGCAGCGTTGAGGGGCGGGAGCCCTACGAGCAGTACTTC. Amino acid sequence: CSVEGREPYEQYF.

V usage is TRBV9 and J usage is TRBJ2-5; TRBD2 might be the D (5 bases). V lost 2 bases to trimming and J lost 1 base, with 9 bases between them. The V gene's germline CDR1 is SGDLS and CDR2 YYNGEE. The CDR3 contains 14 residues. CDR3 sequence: CASSVEAAQETQYF. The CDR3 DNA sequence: TGTGCCAGCAGCGTCGAAGCGGCCCAAGAGACCCAGTACTTC. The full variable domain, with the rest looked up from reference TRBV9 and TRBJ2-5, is DSGVTQTPKHLITATGQRVTLRCSPRSGDLSVYWYQQSLDQGLQFLIQYYNGEERAKGNILERFSAQQFPDLHSELNLSSLELGDSALYFCASSVEAAQETQYFGPGTRLLVL.

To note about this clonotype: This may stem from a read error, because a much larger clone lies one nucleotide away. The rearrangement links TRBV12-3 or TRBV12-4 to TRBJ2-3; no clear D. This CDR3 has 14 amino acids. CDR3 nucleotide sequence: TGTGCCGGCAGTTTAGGTTGGGGCACAGATACGCAGTATTTT. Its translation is CAGSLGWGTDTQYF.

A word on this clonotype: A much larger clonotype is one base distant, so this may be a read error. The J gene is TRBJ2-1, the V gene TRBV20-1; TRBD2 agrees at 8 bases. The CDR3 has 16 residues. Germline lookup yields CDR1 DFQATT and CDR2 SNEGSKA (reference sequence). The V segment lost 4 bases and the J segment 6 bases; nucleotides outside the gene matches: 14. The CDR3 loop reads CSAKVGGGGPLNEQFF. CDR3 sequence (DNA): TGCAGTGCTAAAGTGGGTGGCGGGGGGCCCCTCAATGAGCAGTTCTTC.

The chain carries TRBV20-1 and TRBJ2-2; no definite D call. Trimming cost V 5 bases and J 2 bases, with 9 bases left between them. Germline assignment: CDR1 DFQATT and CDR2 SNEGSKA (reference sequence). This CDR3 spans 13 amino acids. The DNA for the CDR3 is TGCAGTGCTTGGTACAGAAACACCGGGGAGCTGTTTTTT. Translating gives CSAWYRNTGELFF.

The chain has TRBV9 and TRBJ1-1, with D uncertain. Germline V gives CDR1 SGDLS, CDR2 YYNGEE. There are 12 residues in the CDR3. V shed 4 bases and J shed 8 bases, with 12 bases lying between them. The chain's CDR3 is CASSPSRAEAFF. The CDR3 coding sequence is TGTGCCAGCAGCCCATCAAGGGCAGAAGCTTTCTTT.

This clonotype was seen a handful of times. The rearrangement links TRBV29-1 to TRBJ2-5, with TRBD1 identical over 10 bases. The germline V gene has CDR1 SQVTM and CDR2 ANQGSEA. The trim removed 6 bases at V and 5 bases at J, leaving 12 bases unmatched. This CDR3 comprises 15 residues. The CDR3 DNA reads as TGCAGCGTGGCCTACGGACAGGGGGTGACGGAGACCCAGTACTTC. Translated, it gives CSVAYGQGVTETQYF.

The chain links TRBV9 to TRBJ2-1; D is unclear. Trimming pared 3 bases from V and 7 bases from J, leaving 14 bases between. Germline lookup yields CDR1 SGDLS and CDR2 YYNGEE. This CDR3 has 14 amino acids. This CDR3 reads CASSGTLLYNEQFF. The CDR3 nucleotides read TGTGCCAGCAGCGGGACGTTGTTGTATAATGAGCAGTTCTTC.

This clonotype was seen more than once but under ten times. CDR3: CATSVSWTQYF. The CDR3 DNA reads TGTGCCACCAGCGTGAGTTGGACCCAGTACTTC. The V gene is TRBV15, the J gene TRBJ2-5; D unclear. This CDR3 comprises 11 residues. V was clipped by 5 bases and J by 7 bases, with 8 bases between them. Germline V gives CDR1 LNHNV, CDR2 YYDKDF (reference sequence).

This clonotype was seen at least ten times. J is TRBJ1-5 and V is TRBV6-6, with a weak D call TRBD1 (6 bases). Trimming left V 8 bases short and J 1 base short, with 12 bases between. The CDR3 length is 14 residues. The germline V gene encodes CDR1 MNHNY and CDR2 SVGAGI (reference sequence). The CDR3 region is CASRGGQSNQPQHF. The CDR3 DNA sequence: TGTGCCAGCCGGGGGGGGCAGAGCAATCAGCCCCAGCATTTT.

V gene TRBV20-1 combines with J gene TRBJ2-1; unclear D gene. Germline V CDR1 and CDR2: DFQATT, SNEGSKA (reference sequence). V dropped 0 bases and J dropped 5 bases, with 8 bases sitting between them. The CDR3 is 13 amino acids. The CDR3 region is CSARDPGHNEQFF. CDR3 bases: TGCAGTGCTAGAGATCCCGGCCACAATGAGCAGTTCTTC.

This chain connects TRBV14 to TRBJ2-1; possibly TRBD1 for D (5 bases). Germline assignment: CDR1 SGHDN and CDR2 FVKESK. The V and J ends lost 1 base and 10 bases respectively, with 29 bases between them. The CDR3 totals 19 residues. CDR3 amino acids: CASSQGSPLRVKSSYEQFF. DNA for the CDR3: TGTGCCAGCAGCCAAGGAAGTCCCCTCAGGGTAAAAAGCTCCTACGAGCAGTTCTTC.

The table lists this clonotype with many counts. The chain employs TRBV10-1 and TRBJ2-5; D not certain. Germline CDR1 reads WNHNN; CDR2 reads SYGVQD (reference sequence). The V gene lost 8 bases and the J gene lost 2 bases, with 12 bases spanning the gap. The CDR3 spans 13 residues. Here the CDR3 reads CASQRSFQETQYF. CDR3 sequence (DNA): TGCGCCAGCCAGAGAAGTTTTCAAGAGACCCAGTACTTC.

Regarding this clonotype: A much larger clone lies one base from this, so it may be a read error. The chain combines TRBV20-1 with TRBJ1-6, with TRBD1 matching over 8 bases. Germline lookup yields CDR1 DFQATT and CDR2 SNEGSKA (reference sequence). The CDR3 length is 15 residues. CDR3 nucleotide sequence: TGCAGTGCGCTGATCAGGGGGCGAGATAATGCACCCCTCCACTTT. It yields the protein CSALIRGRDNAPLHF.